These 25 T cell receptor beta chains were all obtained from the same sample, sequenced in a study of T cell clonality in common variable immunodeficiency. Clones were sequenced by immunoSEQ multiplex PCR, and TCRdb holds only the in-frame ones, with some missing. The profile covers tens of thousands of clones, none occurring a single time. Sample: peripheral blood mononuclear cells. The source is a person between 18 and 75 years old in good health.

This clone was observed a handful of times. This may be a read error: a much more frequent sequence differs by one nucleotide. The CDR3 end falls 3 residues outside the read, so it is completed with the germline J gene. The V call is TRBV5-1, the J call TRBJ2-5; 11 nucleotides agree with TRBD2. This CDR3 has 16 amino acids. Germline CDR1 SGHRS, CDR2 YFSETQ. The sequenced part of the CDR3 DNA is TGCGCCAGCAGCTTGGTCGGGACTAGCGGAACAGATACC. Translated: CASSLVGTSGTDT. The full CDR3 protein reads CASSLVGTSGTDTQYF.

Points on this clone: The DNA ends 3 residues before the CDR3 does, and the rest of the CDR3 is filled in from the germline J gene. The chain is built from TRBV7-2 and TRBJ2-7, with D unresolved. Between the trimmed V and J ends, which lost 1 base and 6 bases, there was a span of 10 bases. Germline lookup yields CDR1 SGHTA and CDR2 FQGNSA. The length of the CDR3 is 13 residues. The sequenced CDR3 bases are TGTGCCAGCAGCTTAGGGCCGAAGCGCGAG. As protein: CASSLGPKRE. The full CDR3 protein is CASSLGPKREQYF.

This clone was found many times. CDR3 sequence reads: CSARDRLAGIDEQFF. CDR3 bases read: TGCAGTGCTAGAGATAGGCTAGCGGGTATCGATGAG. The rearrangement joins TRBV20-1 to TRBJ2-1; 8 nucleotides align to TRBD2. The read gets to within 3 residues of the CDR3 end, and the germline J gene fills in the rest. Germline CDR1 reads DFQATT; CDR2 reads SNEGSKA (reference sequence). The CDR3 consists of 15 residues. Losses at the gene ends were 0 bases for V and 8 bases for J; bases not matched to a gene: 9.

With respect to this clone: The read gets to within 3 residues of the CDR3 end, and the germline J gene fills in the rest. The J gene is TRBJ2-2, the V gene TRBV30; tentative D call: TRBD2 (6 bases). The germline V gene encodes CDR1 GTSNPN and CDR2 SVGIG (reference sequence). This CDR3 comprises 16 residues. CDR3 loop: CAWSAPPWGVREKLFF. The sequenced CDR3 bases are TGTGCCTGGAGTGCTCCCCCCTGGGGGGTGCGGGAAAAG.

This clone was counted many times. The read ends 3 residues shy of where the CDR3 ends; the end is completed using the germline J gene. The chain is built from TRBV5-1 and TRBJ1-6; D remains unclear. The CDR3 runs 15 residues. Germline V lookup: CDR1 SGHRS, CDR2 YFSETQ. V was trimmed by 1 base and J by 7 bases, leaving 12 bases between them. CDR3 DNA, as far as it was read: TGCGCCAGCAGCTTGAAGGAGGTCGGGAATTCACCC. It codes for CASSLKEVGNSP. Given in full, the CDR3 is CASSLKEVGNSPLHF.

This clone was counted ten times or more. CDR3 bases read: TGCAGTGCTCCTCATGAACAGGGAAACACTGAA. Protein: CSAPHEQGNTE. The complete CDR3 reads CSAPHEQGNTEAFF. This sequence joins TRBV20-1 and TRBJ1-1; D is possibly TRBD1 (6 bases). The CDR3 end falls 3 residues outside the read, so it is completed with the germline J gene. The CDR3 is 14 amino acids. Germline V lookup: CDR1 DFQATT, CDR2 SNEGSKA (reference sequence). V was pared by 5 bases and J by 2 bases, with 15 bases between.

This clone was counted many times. Sequencing ends 3 residues short of the CDR3 end; the germline J gene provides the rest. The rearrangement joins TRBV4-1 to TRBJ2-1, with D perhaps TRBD2 (5 bases). V gave up 1 base and J gave up 8 bases, with 15 bases separating them. Germline V lookup: CDR1 MGHRA, CDR2 YSYEKL. The CDR3 runs 15 residues. CDR3: CASSQGSSINDEQFF. The CDR3 bases that were read are TGCGCCAGCAGCCAAGGTTCTAGCATTAACGATGAG.

This clone has only a few counts. The read stops 3 residues short of the end of the CDR3; the missing end is completed from the germline J gene. The chain couples TRBV18 to TRBJ1-2; D possibly corresponds to TRBD1 (5 bases). The CDR3 contains 14 residues. In germline, CDR1 is KGHSH, CDR2 LQKENI. This chain's CDR3 is CASSPIRTGDDYTF. CDR3 bases read: TGTGCCAGCTCACCTATTCGAACGGGGGATGAC.

This clone has a count of ten or more. The read falls 3 residues short of the CDR3 end, and the missing part is taken from the germline J gene. The J gene is TRBJ2-3, the V gene TRBV2; 10 bases align to TRBD2. CDR1 and CDR2 from the germline V gene are SNHLY and FYNNEI. This CDR3 spans 12 amino acids. The V and J ends lost 10 bases and 6 bases, in that order; junction bases with no gene match: 4. The CDR3 DNA, read in part, is TGTGCCATAGCGGGAGGAACGGATACG. It translates to CAIAGGTDT. From start to end, the CDR3 is CAIAGGTDTQYF.

In this sample, this clone turned up many times. The CDR3 extends 3 residues past the end of the read, so its final part is completed from the germline J gene. The chain has TRBV20-1 and TRBJ1-1; D is perhaps TRBD1 (6 bases). V was trimmed by 6 bases and J by 5 bases, leaving 10 bases between them. Germline CDR1 and CDR2: DFQATT and SNEGSKA (reference sequence). The CDR3 has 11 residues. The sequenced part of the CDR3 DNA is TGCAGTGCAGCGACAGGTACTGAA. Its translation: CSAATGTE. Given in full, the CDR3 is CSAATGTEAFF.

This clone was seen repeatedly, ten times or more. This CDR3 reads CASSLASGAYEQYF. The CDR3 DNA, read in part, is TGTGCCAGTAGTCTTGCTAGCGGGGCCTACGAG. The chain links TRBV19 to TRBJ2-7; 9 bases are shared with TRBD2. The observed sequence ends 3 residues before the CDR3 terminus, with the missing tail filled in from the germline J gene. The germline V gene has CDR1 LNHDA and CDR2 SQIVND (reference sequence). This CDR3 contains 14 residues. Trimming at V came to 5 bases and at J to 2 bases, leaving 4 bases not matched to a gene. Variable domain in full (rest from reference TRBV19 and TRBJ2-7): DGGITQSPKYLFRKEGQNVTLSCEQNLNHDAMYWYRQDPGQGLRLIYYSQIVNDFQKGDIAEGYSVSREKKESFPLTVTSAQKNPTAFYLCASSLASGAYEQYFGPGTRLTVT.

This clone was recorded at least ten times. With the read ending 3 residues before the CDR3 end, the germline J gene is used to fill in that end. This sequence joins TRBV6-4 and TRBJ2-3, with 8 positions matching TRBD1. Germline trimming cut 3 bases from V and 4 bases from J; bases unmatched to any gene: 3. Germline CDR1 and CDR2: MRHNA and SNTAGT. The CDR3 runs 14 residues. CDR3 amino acids: CASSDGQGADTQYF. Partial CDR3 DNA: TGTGCCAGCAGTGATGGACAGGGTGCAGATACG.

About this clone itself: Read sequence stops 3 residues before the CDR3 end, and the germline J gene provides the missing end. This chain connects TRBV2 to TRBJ1-5, with D maybe TRBD1 (6 bases). There are 13 residues in the CDR3. Deletions cut 2 bases from V and 9 bases from J, with 11 bases between. The V gene's germline CDR1 is SNHLY and CDR2 FYNNEI. CDR3 DNA (partial): TGTGCCAGCAGTGAACGCCTACAGGGGCCC. Translated, it gives CASSERLQGP. The whole CDR3 sequence is CASSERLQGPQHF.

This clone was found many times. The read gets to within 3 residues of the CDR3 end, and the germline J gene fills in the rest. The V gene is TRBV19, the J gene TRBJ2-7; TRBD2 matches at 7 bases. V gave up 2 bases and J gave up 3 bases; unmatched junction bases: 4. The CDR3 contains 14 residues. CDR1 and CDR2 (germline): LNHDA, SQIVND (reference sequence). Partial CDR3 DNA: TGTGCCAGTAGTATACTAGCGGACAACTACGAG. Its translation is CASSILADNYE. The whole CDR3 reads CASSILADNYEQYF.

This clone was found many times. CDR3 DNA, as far as it was read: TGCGCCAGCAGCAGCGGGAGGGCCGCATTTATTCAAGAGACC. Its protein product is CASSSGRAAFIQET. The whole CDR3 protein reads CASSSGRAAFIQETQYF. The chain couples TRBV5-1 to TRBJ2-5; 10 bases align to TRBD2. Sequencing ends 3 residues short of the CDR3 end; the germline J gene provides the rest. The CDR3 has 17 residues. The J segment lost 2 bases and the V segment lost 4 bases, leaving 11 bases of the junction unmatched. Germline CDR1 SGHRS, CDR2 YFSETQ.

This clone was detected ten times or more. The DNA ends 3 residues before the CDR3 does, and the rest of the CDR3 is filled in from the germline J gene. The J gene is TRBJ1-2, the V gene TRBV7-9; D possibly corresponds to TRBD1 (6 bases). V was pared by 1 base and J by 6 bases, with 9 bases between. The CDR3 is 13 amino acids. Germline V lookup: CDR1 SEHNR, CDR2 FQNEAQ (reference sequence). CDR3 bases read: TGTGCCAGCAGCTTAGATGGGGGCGATGGC. This gives the protein CASSLDGGDG. The entire CDR3 sequence reads CASSLDGGDGYTF.

This clone has a count of ten or more. Compared with germline, one end of the junction differs, possibly owing to a read error. The CDR3 goes on 3 residues after the read ends, and that part is filled in from the germline J gene. The chain recombines TRBV7-7 with TRBJ2-5; 8 positions agree with TRBD2. There are 16 residues in the CDR3. CDR1 and CDR2 (germline): SSHAT, FNYEAQ (reference sequence). This chain's CDR3 is CASSLNAGGFQETQYF. CDR3 DNA (partial): TGTGCTAGCAGCCTGAACGCGGGGGGATTCCAAGAGACC.

This clone was recorded many times. The CDR3 goes on 3 residues after the read ends, and that part is filled in from the germline J gene. V and J are TRBV6-1 and TRBJ2-1; TRBD2 matches 10 bases. This CDR3 is 15 amino acids long. V shed 0 bases, J shed 4 bases, and the junction held 0 bases outside the gene matches. Germline loops: CDR1 MNHNS, CDR2 SASEGT. Partial CDR3 DNA: TGTGCCAGCAGTGAAGCTAGCGGGGGGTACAATGAG. Protein: CASSEASGGYNE. The full CDR3 is CASSEASGGYNEQFF.

As for this clone: The junction shows a germline mismatch at one end, possibly a read error. The CDR3 end falls 3 residues outside the read, so it is completed with the germline J gene. V gene TRBV11-3 combines with J gene TRBJ2-3, with 7 bases identical to TRBD1. There are 15 residues in the CDR3. Germline V lookup: CDR1 SGHNT, CDR2 YENEEA. The DNA read from the CDR3 is TGTGCCAGCAGCTCGGGACAGCTTAGCACAGATGCG. This translates into CASSSGQLSTDA. The complete CDR3 sequence is CASSSGQLSTDAQYF.

This clone came up many times. Coverage ceases 3 residues before the CDR3 finishes, and the germline J gene fills in the end. The V gene is TRBV20-1, the J gene TRBJ2-5; 11 bases agree with TRBD2. Trimming took 6 bases from V and 4 from J; bases not matched to a gene: 4. Germline values: CDR1 DFQATT, CDR2 SNEGSKA (reference sequence). The CDR3 is 13 residues long. The CDR3 here is CSAKTSGIETQYF. CDR3 DNA, as far as it was read: TGCAGTGCCAAGACTAGCGGGATAGAGACC.

This clone was counted ten times or more. CDR3 DNA (partial): TGTGCCAGCAGGGGACAGGGGAACACTGAA. Its translation: CASRGQGNTE. The full CDR3 protein reads CASRGQGNTEAFF. The chain recombines TRBV7-2 with TRBJ1-1; 9 bases match TRBD1. The read terminates 3 residues ahead of where the CDR3 ends, so the germline J gene completes it. This CDR3 contains 13 residues. Trimming took 6 bases from V and 1 from J; bases not matched to a gene: 0. Germline V gene data show CDR1 as SGHTA and CDR2 as FQGNSA.

In its sample, this clone was seen many times. Read data end 3 residues before the CDR3 end; the end is taken from the germline J gene. J is TRBJ2-3 and V is TRBV5-6, with 8 positions matching TRBD2. The germline gives CDR1 SGHDT, CDR2 YYEEEE. This CDR3 has 15 amino acids. CDR3 sequence: CASSLGAGVIITQYF. The sequenced part of the CDR3 DNA is TGTGCCAGCAGCTTGGGAGCGGGAGTGATTATAACG.

This clone was detected ten times or more. The read finishes 3 residues shy of the CDR3 end, and the germline J gene is used to complete it. V usage is TRBV14 and J usage is TRBJ2-1; TRBD1 matches 7 bases. The CDR3 consists of 17 residues. The germline gives CDR1 SGHDN, CDR2 FVKESK. The V gene end was trimmed by 2 bases and the J gene end by 4 bases; junction bases not matched to a gene: 11. CDR3 sequence: CASSQYFLQGKYNEQFF. The sequenced part of the CDR3 DNA is TGTGCCAGCAGCCAATATTTTCTACAGGGGAAATACAATGAG.

This clone showed up many times. The read terminates 3 residues ahead of where the CDR3 ends, so the germline J gene completes it. The gene calls are TRBV5-4 and TRBJ2-3, with TRBD2 identical over 8 bases. Trimming took 6 bases from V and 5 from J; bases not matched to a gene: 11. The CDR3 sequence is 15 residues long. CDR1 is SGHNT, CDR2 YYREEE, per germline (reference sequence). The sequenced CDR3 bases are TGTGCCAGCAACCGGCCCGGGGGGGGCGGAGATACG. Its protein is CASNRPGGGGDT. The whole CDR3 protein reads CASNRPGGGGDTQYF.

The table lists this clone with many counts. The read comes to an end 3 residues before the CDR3 does, leaving the germline J gene to fill in the end. The chain combines TRBV12-3 or TRBV12-4 with TRBJ2-3; TRBD2 aligns across 12 bases. The ends lost 1 base at V and 1 base at J; junction bases unmatched: 3. The CDR3 is 17 amino acids. The DNA read from the CDR3 is TGTGCCAGCAGTTTAGGGACTAGCGGGGCAGGCACAGATACG. Its translation is CASSLGTSGAGTDT. The complete CDR3 protein is CASSLGTSGAGTDTQYF.